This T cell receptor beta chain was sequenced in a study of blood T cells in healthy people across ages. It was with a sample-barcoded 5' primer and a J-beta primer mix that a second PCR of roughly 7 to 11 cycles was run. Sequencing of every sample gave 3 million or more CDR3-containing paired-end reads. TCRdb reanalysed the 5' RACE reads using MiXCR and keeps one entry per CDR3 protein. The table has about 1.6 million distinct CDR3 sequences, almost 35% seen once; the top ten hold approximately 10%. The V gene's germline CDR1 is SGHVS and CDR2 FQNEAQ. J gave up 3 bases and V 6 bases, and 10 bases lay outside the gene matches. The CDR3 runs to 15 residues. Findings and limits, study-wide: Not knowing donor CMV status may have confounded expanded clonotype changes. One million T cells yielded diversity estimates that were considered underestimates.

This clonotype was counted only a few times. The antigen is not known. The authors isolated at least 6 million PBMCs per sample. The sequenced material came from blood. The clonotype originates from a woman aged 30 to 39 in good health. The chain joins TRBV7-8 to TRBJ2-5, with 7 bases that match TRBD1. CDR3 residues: CASRKPGTAKETQYF. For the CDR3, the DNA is TGTGCCAGCAGGAAACCCGGGACAGCTAAAGAGACCCAGTACTTC.